The present entry profiles one T cell receptor (beta chain) with its context. Its matching antigen is unknown. Anyone with autoimmune disease history or systemic immunosuppression was excluded. The V gene's germline CDR1 is LNHDA and CDR2 SQIVND (reference sequence). Trimming removed 3 bases at V and 5 bases at J, with 19 bases between. The CDR3 length is 16 residues. TCRdb's table, derived via immunoSEQ multiplex PCR, lists solely in-frame clones and lacks some. In the table there are 70,000 to 95,000 clones, about 90% of which are singletons. The sample is drawn from a study of OX40 agonist ivuxolimab in advanced cancers. Broader study findings: Both CD4+ and CD8+ T cell populations in blood had undergone clonal expansion by week 6 at 0.1 to 3.0 mg/kg.

This receptor was taken from an adult with an advanced solid tumor such as melanoma, head and neck, liver or kidney cancer. This chain links TRBV19 with TRBJ2-5; the D gene could be TRBD1 or TRBD2 (5 bases each). The sample here was CD4+ or CD8+ T cells sorted from blood, taken in a trial of the OX40 agonist ivuxolimab. The DNA for the CDR3 is TGTGCCAGTAGTATCCTAGCCAGGACACCAGTCGAGACCCAGTACTTC. It specifies CASSILARTPVETQYF. The full variable domain, in which reference TRBV19 and TRBJ2-5 provide the parts outside the CDR3, is DGGITQSPKYLFRKEGQNVTLSCEQNLNHDAMYWYRQDPGQGLRLIYYSQIVNDFQKGDIAEGYSVSREKKESFPLTVTSAQKNPTAFYLCASSILARTPVETQYFGPGTRLLVL.